This note documents a single TCR beta chain sequence. This CDR3 is built from 14 residues. With 1 base removed from V and 3 bases from J, the gap between germline ends came to 11 bases. The germline CDR1 and CDR2 sequences are SGHDT and YYEEEE. It was with 60 Vbeta and 13 Jbeta primers that the PCR ran. TCRdb keeps only in-frame clones here, not all; method: immunoSEQ multiplex PCR. The sample contains about 180,000 clones, 75% to 85% of which appear only once. This sample is part of a study of cytomegalovirus exposure and HLA in healthy donors. The chain has TRBV5-6 and TRBJ2-7; TRBD1 might be the D (5 bases). Sequencing used PBMCs. The TCR originated in a young man in good health and CMV-seronegative. CDR3 sequence reads: CASSLQGLGYEQYF. The CDR3 region has the DNA TGTGCCAGCAGCTTGCAGGGCCTTGGCTACGAGCAGTACTTC.